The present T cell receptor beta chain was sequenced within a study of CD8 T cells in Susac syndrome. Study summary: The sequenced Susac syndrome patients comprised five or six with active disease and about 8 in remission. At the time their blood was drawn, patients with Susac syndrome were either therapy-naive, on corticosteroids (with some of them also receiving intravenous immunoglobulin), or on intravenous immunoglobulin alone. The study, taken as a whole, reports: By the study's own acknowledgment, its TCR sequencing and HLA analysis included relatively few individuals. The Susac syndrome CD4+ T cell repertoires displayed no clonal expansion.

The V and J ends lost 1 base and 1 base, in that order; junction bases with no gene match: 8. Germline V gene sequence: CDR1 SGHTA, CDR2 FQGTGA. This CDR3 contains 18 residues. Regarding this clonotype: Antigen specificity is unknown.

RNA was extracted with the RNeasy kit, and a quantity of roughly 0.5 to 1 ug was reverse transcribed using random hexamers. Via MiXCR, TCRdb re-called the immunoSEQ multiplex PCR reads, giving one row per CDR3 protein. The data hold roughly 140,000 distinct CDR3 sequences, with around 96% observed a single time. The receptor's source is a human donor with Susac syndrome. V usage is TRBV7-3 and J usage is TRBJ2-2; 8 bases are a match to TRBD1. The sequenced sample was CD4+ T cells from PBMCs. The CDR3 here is CASSLKPAGGENTGELFF. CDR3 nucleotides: TGTGCCAGCAGCTTAAAACCCGCAGGGGGCGAGAACACCGGGGAGCTGTTTTTT. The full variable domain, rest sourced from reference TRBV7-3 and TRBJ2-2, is GAGVSQTPSNKVTEKGKYVELRCDPISGHTALYWYRQSLGQGPEFLIYFQGTGAADDSGLPNDRFFAVRPEGSVSTLKIQRTERGDSAVYLCASSLKPAGGENTGELFFGEGSRLTVL.